A selection of T cell receptor beta chains follows, all from one sample in a study of HIV-infected patients and healthy controls. TCRdb fed the 5' RACE reads into MiXCR, producing one record per CDR3 protein. The repertoire holds around 10,000 distinct CDR3 sequences, with roughly 7% as singletons. The input for sequencing was blood, taken before antiretroviral therapy. These receptors originate from an adult with HIV infection. Each CDR3 is given with its conserved first and last residue. The order of the fields is J gene, D gene, clone size, V gene, CDR3 protein, CDR3 DNA. D genes are given only for firm matches. Not all rows give a size; the values are once, few, many and, for expanded clones, a class.

J: TRBJ2-1; D: .; size: many; V: TRBV10-3; CDR3: CAIKGGDPGYNEQFF; DNA: TGTGCCATAAAAGGGGGGGATCCGGGCTACAATGAGCAGTTCTTC
J: TRBJ2-1; D: TRBD2; size: many; V: TRBV7-2; CDR3: CASSLDLAGGPKQFF; DNA: TGTGCCAGCAGCTTAGATCTAGCGGGGGGGCCGAAGCAGTTCTTC
J: TRBJ1-5; D: TRBD1; size: many; V: TRBV18; CDR3: CASSTGQGPGPQHF; DNA: TGTGCCAGCTCGACGGGACAGGGCCCAGGGCCCCAGCATTTT
J: TRBJ1-1; D: .; size: many; V: TRBV4-3; CDR3: CASSQDRAGAGAAARTEAFF; DNA: TGCGCCAGCAGCCAAGATCGTGCGGGCGCAGGGGCGGCGGCGCGCACTGAAGCTTTCTTT
J: TRBJ2-2; D: .; size: .; V: TRBV14; CDR3: CASSPGGTANTGELFF; DNA: TGTGCCAGCAGCCCAGGAGGGACAGCGAACACCGGGGAGCTGTTTTTT
J: TRBJ2-5; D: .; size: many; V: TRBV2; CDR3: CASSWDPQETQYF; DNA: TGTGCCAGCAGTTGGGACCCACAAGAGACCCAGTACTTC
J: TRBJ1-4; D: TRBD1; size: many; V: TRBV6-1; CDR3: CASSVGTGNEKLFF; DNA: TGTGCCAGCAGTGTGGGGACAGGGAATGAAAAACTGTTTTTT
J: TRBJ1-4; D: .; size: many; V: TRBV6-6; CDR3: CASSAGIYNEKLFF; DNA: TGTGCCAGCAGCGCAGGGATCTATAATGAAAAACTGTTTTTT
J: TRBJ1-3; D: .; size: many; V: TRBV4-3; CDR3: CASSQDQGHSGNTIYF; DNA: TGCGCCAGCAGCCAAGACCAGGGGCACTCTGGAAACACCATATATTTT
J: TRBJ1-1; D: .; size: few; V: TRBV7-2; CDR3: CASSFNLFEAFF; DNA: TGTGCCAGCAGCTTTAACCTGTTTGAAGCTTTCTTT
J: TRBJ2-7; D: .; size: .; V: TRBV7-2; CDR3: CASSLLQGFYEQYF; DNA: TGTGCCAGCAGCTTACTCCAAGGCTTCTACGAGCAGTACTTC
J: TRBJ2-2; D: TRBD2; size: many; V: TRBV5-4; CDR3: CASRSERGATGELFF; DNA: TGTGCCAGCAGGTCCGAGCGGGGGGCCACCGGGGAGCTGTTTTTT
J: TRBJ2-3; D: .; size: many; V: TRBV9; CDR3: CASSDRDLTDTQYF; DNA: TGTGCCAGCAGCGACCGGGACTTAACAGATACGCAGTATTTT
J: TRBJ2-7; D: .; size: many; V: TRBV27; CDR3: CASSLNGPQYF; DNA: TGTGCCAGCAGTCTGAATGGCCCTCAGTACTTC
J: TRBJ1-1; D: .; size: many; V: TRBV6-5; CDR3: CASSYSRAGALTEAFF; DNA: TGTGCCAGCAGTTACTCGAGGGCAGGAGCGCTCACTGAAGCTTTCTTT
J: TRBJ1-2; D: .; size: many; V: TRBV3-1; CDR3: CASSPGPGGSGYTF; DNA: TGTGCCAGCAGCCCAGGGCCAGGAGGCAGTGGCTACACCTTC
J: TRBJ2-1; D: .; size: many; V: TRBV6-1; CDR3: CASSEWAYSSYNEQFF; DNA: TGTGCCAGCAGTGAATGGGCTTATAGCTCCTACAATGAGCAGTTCTTC
J: TRBJ1-2; D: .; size: many; V: TRBV6-5; CDR3: CASSSGGDGYTF; DNA: TGTGCCAGCTCGTCCGGGGGCGATGGCTACACCTTC
J: TRBJ2-3; D: TRBD2; size: medium-sized; V: TRBV10-3; CDR3: CAMSGLDGGDTQYF; DNA: TGTGCCATGTCGGGACTAGATGGGGGGGATACGCAGTATTTT
J: TRBJ1-5; D: .; size: few; V: TRBV29-1; CDR3: CSVGIGGGGNQPQHF; DNA: TGCAGCGTTGGGATTGGGGGGGGTGGCAATCAGCCCCAGCATTTT
J: TRBJ1-5; D: TRBD1; size: .; V: TRBV6-6; CDR3: CASSYPGQGVQPQHF; DNA: TGTGCCAGCAGTTACCCCGGACAGGGGGTTCAGCCCCAGCATTTT